These 7 T cell receptor beta chains were all obtained from the same sample, sequenced in a study of blood T cell repertoires in COVID-19. Produced via immunoSEQ multiplex PCR; TCRdb's table is partial and in-frame only. The sample lists tens of thousands of clones; about 88% were seen once. The sample was peripheral blood. The receptors derive from an older man with active COVID-19.

CDR3 bases: TGTGCCAGCAGCTCAGATTACGACTCCTACAATGAGCAGTTCTTC. As protein: CASSSDYDSYNEQFF. The genes are TRBV7-9 and TRBJ2-1; no reliable D call. V gave up 4 bases and J gave up 0 bases, with 10 bases separating them. CDR3 length equals 15 residues. CDR1 is SEHNR and CDR2 is FQNEAQ in the germline V gene (reference sequence).

This rearrangement joins TRBV7-2 to TRBJ1-1, with D unclear. CDR3 length equals 18 residues. V lost 2 bases and J lost 0, with 19 bases in between. Per the germline V gene, CDR1 is SGHTA and CDR2 is FQGNSA. The CDR3 coding sequence is TGTGCCAGCAGCTTATCGTCCGTGGGAGCAGGCTTGAACACTGAAGCTTTCTTT. Its protein product is CASSLSSVGAGLNTEAFF.

In the case of this clone: Mismatch with germline at one junction end may stem from a read error. The CDR3 DNA follows: TGCGCCAGCACCCAAGACAGGCTAGCGGGAGAAGATACGCAGTATTTT. Translating gives CASTQDRLAGEDTQYF. V is TRBV4-1 and J is TRBJ2-3; the match to TRBD2 covers 10 bases. The CDR3 has 16 residues. CDR1 and CDR2 (germline): MGHRA, YSYEKL.

This sequence joins TRBV3-1 (or the pseudogene TRBV3-2) and TRBJ1-2; D unclear. Trimming took 1 base from V and 0 from J, leaving 9 bases between them. CDR1 and CDR2 from the germline V gene are LGHDT and YNNKEL (reference sequence). This CDR3 comprises 15 residues. CDR3 amino acids: CASSQVAASNYGYTF. Written as DNA, the CDR3 is TGTGCCAGCAGCCAAGTAGCAGCTTCTAACTATGGCTACACCTTC.

In this sample, this clone turned up a few times. The rearrangement uses TRBV10-2 and TRBJ2-5; a possible D gene is TRBD2 (6 bases). Between the trimmed V and J ends, which lost 0 bases and 4 bases, there was a span of 18 bases. This CDR3 is built from 17 residues. Germline V gene sequence: CDR1 WSHSY, CDR2 SAAADI. The CDR3 loop reads CASSESSSWGVSETQYF. As DNA, the CDR3 is TGCGCCAGCAGTGAGTCCAGCTCTTGGGGGGTTTCAGAGACCCAGTACTTC.

The chain carries TRBV5-1 and TRBJ2-3, with a weak D call TRBD2 (6 bases). Trimming shortened V by 0 bases and J by 12 bases, and 14 bases separated the two germline ends. This CDR3 region has 13 residues. Germline CDR1 reads SGHRS; CDR2 reads YFSETQ. CDR3 bases: TGCGCCAGCAGCTTGGAGGGGACTCCGAACCAGTATTTT. Protein sequence: CASSLEGTPNQYF.

This chain links TRBV9 with TRBJ1-1; 9 bases fit TRBD1. CDR3 length equals 16 residues. V lost 4 bases to trimming and J lost 2 bases; unmatched junction nucleotides: 9. Germline CDR1 SGDLS, CDR2 YYNGEE. CDR3 sequence: CASSPGTGRGNTEAFF. In DNA, the CDR3 is TGTGCCAGCAGCCCCGGGACAGGGCGGGGAAACACTGAAGCTTTCTTT.